These 15 T cell receptor beta chains were all obtained from the same sample, sequenced in a study of tumor-infiltrating lymphocytes in localized non-small cell lung cancer. The data were produced by immunoSEQ multiplex PCR, yet TCRdb's version contains in-frame clones alone and is incomplete. The sample holds around 24,000 clones, roughly two thirds seen once. The specimen sequenced was lung tumor tissue. Receptors originate from a human donor with non-small cell lung cancer.

CDR3 sequence: CASSQMVRGLAGYYEQYF. The CDR3 DNA reads TGTGCCAGCAGCCAAATGGTTCGGGGGCTAGCGGGCTACTACGAGCAGTACTTC. The chain has TRBV14 and TRBJ2-7; TRBD2 agrees at 8 bases. The germline V gene has CDR1 SGHDN and CDR2 FVKESK. After removal of 2 bases from V and 3 bases from J, the junction contained 15 bases not matched to a gene. The CDR3 is 18 residues long.

The CDR3 sequence: CASSSGRRYNNEQFF. In nucleotides, the CDR3 is TGTGCCAGCAGTTCAGGGAGAAGGTATAACAATGAGCAGTTCTTC. The chain links TRBV27 to TRBJ2-1, with D perhaps assigned TRBD1 or TRBD2 (5 bases each). From germline, CDR1 is MNHEY and CDR2 SMNVEV (reference sequence). The ends were cut back, 4 bases at V and 5 bases at J, with 15 bases in the middle. This CDR3 region has 15 residues.

This chain joins TRBV21-1 and TRBJ2-7; the DNA was not compared with TRBD2, the D call given in the table. TRBV21-1 is labeled a pseudogene. This CDR3 region has 16 residues. The CDR3 is CASSKVGLAGRYEQYF. The DNA of the CDR3 is TGTGCCAGCAGCAAAGTAGGGCTAGCGGGACGTTACGAGCAGTACTTC.

The chain couples TRBV5-1 to TRBJ2-1; 8 nucleotides agree with TRBD2. This CDR3 is 15 amino acids long. V lost 0 bases to trimming and J lost 7 bases; unmatched junction nucleotides: 6. CDR1 is SGHRS and CDR2 is YFSETQ in the germline V gene. CDR3: CASSLAGGLGNEQFF. The CDR3 nucleotides are TGCGCCAGCAGCTTGGCGGGAGGGCTAGGGAATGAGCAGTTCTTC.

This sequence joins TRBV7-9 and TRBJ1-4, with TRBD1 matching 7 bases. Germline loops: CDR1 SEHNR, CDR2 FQNEAQ (reference sequence). With V trimmed by 1 base and J by 8 bases, 7 bases remained unmatched. The CDR3 is made up of 15 amino acids. The CDR3 sequence: CASSLVTGVGEKLFF. The CDR3 DNA reads TGTGCCAGCAGCTTAGTCACAGGGGTTGGGGAAAAACTGTTTTTT. Variable domain in full (rest from reference TRBV7-9 and TRBJ1-4): DTGVSQNPRHKITKRGQNVTFRCDPISEHNRLYWYRQTLGQGPEFLTYFQNEAQLEKSRLLSDRFSAERPKGSFSTLEIQRTEQGDSAMYLCASSLVTGVGEKLFFGSGTQLSVL.

The chain carries TRBV6-1 and TRBJ2-1; D possibly uses TRBD1 or TRBD2 (5 bases each). The ends were cut back, 7 bases at V and 5 bases at J, with 12 bases in the middle. CDR3 length: 13 residues. Germline-derived CDR1 and CDR2 are MNHNS and SASEGT. In DNA, the CDR3 is TGTGCCAGCAATAGGGGACCCGACAATGAGCAGTTCTTC. As protein: CASNRGPDNEQFF.

The chain joins TRBV29-1 to TRBJ2-2, with D maybe TRBD1 (5 bases). Deletions cut 7 bases from V and 1 base from J, with 13 bases between. CDR1 SQVTM and CDR2 ANQGSEA come from the germline V gene. The CDR3 runs to 14 residues. The CDR3 sequence is CSARGRENTGELFF. The CDR3 region has the DNA TGCAGCGCCCGAGGCAGGGAGAACACCGGGGAGCTGTTTTTT.

The chain recombines TRBV18 with TRBJ2-5; weak D call: TRBD1 (5 bases). Trimming cost V 6 bases and J 1 base, with 12 bases left between them. Germline V gives CDR1 KGHSH, CDR2 LQKENI. The CDR3 totals 14 residues. The CDR3 here is CASSLDSSQETQYF. Here the CDR3 DNA reads TGTGCCAGCTCTCTTGACAGCTCCCAAGAGACCCAGTACTTC.

The chain is built from TRBV6-1 and TRBJ2-7, with D tentatively TRBD1 (6 bases). Trimming took off 6 bases at V and 2 bases at J, with 11 bases between the two ends. Germline V gives CDR1 MNHNS, CDR2 SASEGT. The CDR3 runs 13 residues. CDR3 region: CASRQTGTYEQYF. The DNA for the CDR3 is TGTGCCAGCAGGCAGACAGGTACCTACGAGCAGTACTTC.

This chain uses TRBV7-8 with TRBJ2-2; TRBD1 aligns across 10 bases. Trimming took 4 bases from V and 8 from J; bases not matched to a gene: 10. Germline V gene lookup returns CDR1 SGHVS and CDR2 FQNEAQ. This CDR3 contains 16 residues. The CDR3 sequence is CASSSPGTGVLGELFF. CDR3 in DNA: TGTGCCAGCAGCTCGCCCGGGACAGGGGTTTTGGGGGAGCTGTTTTTT.

This clone was found once. V gene TRBV4-2 combines with J gene TRBJ2-1, with 8 positions matching TRBD2. Germline V gives CDR1 LGHNA, CDR2 YNFKEQ. With 0 bases clipped from V and 7 bases from J, the junction kept 17 bases outside the gene matches. The CDR3 is 19 residues long. The CDR3 spells CASSQDVASSGYIGNEQFF. CDR3 DNA sequence: TGTGCCAGCAGCCAAGACGTAGCGTCTAGCGGGTATATAGGGAATGAGCAGTTCTTC.

The V gene is TRBV7-3, the J gene TRBJ1-1, with a tentative D call TRBD1 (6 bases). With 1 base removed from V and 7 bases from J, the gap between germline ends came to 13 bases. CDR1 SGHTA and CDR2 FQGTGA come from the germline V gene. This CDR3 contains 14 residues. The CDR3 nucleotides are TGTGCCAGCAGCTTAATAGGGGGAGAGGATGAAGCTTTCTTT. As protein: CASSLIGGEDEAFF.

By frequency in the sample, this clone is medium-sized. The J gene is TRBJ2-7, the V gene TRBV9; D not certain. V lost 4 bases to trimming and J lost 5 bases, with 10 bases between them. The CDR3 length is 12 residues. The germline V gene has CDR1 SGDLS and CDR2 YYNGEE. The CDR3 DNA reads TGTGCCAGCAGCCTCAGTGAAGACGAGCAGTACTTC. Translated: CASSLSEDEQYF. The full variable domain, completed using reference TRBV9 and TRBJ2-7, is DSGVTQTPKHLITATGQRVTLRCSPRSGDLSVYWYQQSLDQGLQFLIQYYNGEERAKGNILERFSAQQFPDLHSELNLSSLELGDSALYFCASSLSEDEQYFGPGTRLTVT.

The chain recombines TRBV7-9 with TRBJ2-7; 8 nucleotides agree with TRBD1. Germline CDR1 SEHNR, CDR2 FQNEAQ (reference sequence). The length of the CDR3 is 14 residues. J gave up 1 base and V 3 bases, and 2 bases lay outside the gene matches. The chain's CDR3 is CASSFGQGSYEQYF. The DNA of the CDR3 is TGTGCCAGCAGCTTCGGACAGGGATCCTACGAGCAGTACTTC.

The chain employs TRBV4-2 and TRBJ2-3; TRBD2 matches at 11 bases. Per germline, CDR1 LGHNA and CDR2 YNFKEQ. This CDR3 has 15 residues. V was clipped by 1 base and J by 7 bases; unmatched bases: 4. The CDR3 is CASSQGGLAAYTQYF. The CDR3 DNA is TGTGCCAGCAGCCAAGGGGGACTAGCGGCCTATACGCAGTATTTT.